These 5 T cell receptor beta chains were sequenced from one sample in a study of tumor-infiltrating lymphocytes in primary liver carcinoma. Between roughly 20 and 31 mg of unsorted bulk tissue served as the source from which RNA and DNA were co-extracted. Starting from approximately 470 ng of total RNA, TCR beta cDNA was produced with a primer in the constant region. Slightly modified ARM-PCR, run as three nested multiplex PCR rounds, produced the TCR beta libraries. Primers for the first two PCR rounds were TRBV1-TRBV30 forward primers and a C-beta reverse primer (around 10 cycles per round). TCRdb ran MiXCR on the multiplex PCR reads and lists one entry per CDR3 protein. The table lists 40,000 to 45,000 distinct CDR3 sequences, around 70% of them singletons. The material sequenced was liver tumor tissue from sampling region 2. Subset described: tumor region T2, inferior pole. The receptors shown here come from a man aged 40-49 years with primary liver carcinoma and hepatitis B virus infection.

About this clonotype: A read error may account for a junction end that differs from germline. The chain uses TRBV12-3 or TRBV12-4 and TRBJ2-2; TRBD2 is a possible D gene (5 bases). This CDR3 region has 12 residues. CDR3 bases: TGTGCCAGCAGTTTGGTCCCCGGGAAGCTGTTTTTC. As protein: CASSLVPGKLFF.

This rearrangement joins TRBV10-2 to TRBJ2-7; TRBD2 agrees at 7 bases. The V and J ends lost 11 bases and 7 bases, in that order; junction bases with no gene match: 11. The CDR3 runs to 12 residues. The germline V gene encodes CDR1 WSHSY and CDR2 SAAADI. The CDR3 sequence: CACSHTSVEQYF. CDR3 DNA sequence: TGCGCCTGTAGCCACACTAGCGTTGAGCAGTACTTC.

This chain uses TRBV28 with TRBJ2-1, with TRBD1 matching over 7 bases. The CDR3 sequence is 14 residues long. From germline, CDR1 is MDHEN and CDR2 SYDVKM. Unmatched junction bases numbered 6, after V lost 3 bases and J lost 7 bases. Here the CDR3 reads CASSFPGQRNEQFF. CDR3 sequence (DNA): TGTGCCAGCAGTTTCCCGGGACAGCGGAATGAGCAGTTCTTC.

With regard to this clonotype: The junction departs from the called germline gene at one end, perhaps through a read error. The V gene is TRBV6-6, the J gene TRBJ1-5, with 8 bases that match TRBD1. There are 14 residues in the CDR3. Germline V lookup: CDR1 MNHNY, CDR2 SVGAGI (reference sequence). The chain's CDR3 is CGSSQQGERQPQHF. CDR3 coding DNA: TGTGGCAGCAGTCAACAGGGGGAAAGGCAGCCCCAGCATTTT.

This clonotype came up many times. The chain uses TRBV10-2 and TRBJ2-3; tentative D call: TRBD2 (6 bases). Germline lookup yields CDR1 WSHSY and CDR2 SAAADI. The CDR3 is 14 amino acids. V was pared by 3 bases and J by 4 bases, with 11 bases between. CDR3 sequence reads: CASSERGGPDTQYF. The CDR3 nucleotides are TGCGCCAGCAGTGAAAGAGGAGGGCCAGATACGCAGTATTTT.